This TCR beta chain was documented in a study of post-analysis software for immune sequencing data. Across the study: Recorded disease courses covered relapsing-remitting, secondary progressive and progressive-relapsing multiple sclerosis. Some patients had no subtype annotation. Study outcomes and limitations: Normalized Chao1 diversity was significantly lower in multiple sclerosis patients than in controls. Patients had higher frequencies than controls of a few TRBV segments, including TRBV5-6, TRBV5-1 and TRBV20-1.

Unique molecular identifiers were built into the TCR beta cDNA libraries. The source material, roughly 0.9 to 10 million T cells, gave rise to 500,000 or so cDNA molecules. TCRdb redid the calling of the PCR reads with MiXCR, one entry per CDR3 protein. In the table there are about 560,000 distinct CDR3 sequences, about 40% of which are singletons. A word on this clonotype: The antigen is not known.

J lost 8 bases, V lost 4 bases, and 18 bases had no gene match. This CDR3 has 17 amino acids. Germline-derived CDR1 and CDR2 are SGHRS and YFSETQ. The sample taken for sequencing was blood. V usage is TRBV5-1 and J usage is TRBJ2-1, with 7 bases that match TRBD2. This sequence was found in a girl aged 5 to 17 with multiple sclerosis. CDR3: CASSPRTIGLGFDEQFF. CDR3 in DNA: TGCGCCAGCAGCCCCCGAACCATCGGACTAGGTTTTGATGAGCAGTTCTTC. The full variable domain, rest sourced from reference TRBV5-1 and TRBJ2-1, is KAGVTQTPRYLIKTRGQQVTLSCSPISGHRSVSWYQQTPGQGLQFLFEYFSETQRNKGNFPGRFSGRQFSNSRSEMNVSTLELGDSALYLCASSPRTIGLGFDEQFFGPGTRLTVL.